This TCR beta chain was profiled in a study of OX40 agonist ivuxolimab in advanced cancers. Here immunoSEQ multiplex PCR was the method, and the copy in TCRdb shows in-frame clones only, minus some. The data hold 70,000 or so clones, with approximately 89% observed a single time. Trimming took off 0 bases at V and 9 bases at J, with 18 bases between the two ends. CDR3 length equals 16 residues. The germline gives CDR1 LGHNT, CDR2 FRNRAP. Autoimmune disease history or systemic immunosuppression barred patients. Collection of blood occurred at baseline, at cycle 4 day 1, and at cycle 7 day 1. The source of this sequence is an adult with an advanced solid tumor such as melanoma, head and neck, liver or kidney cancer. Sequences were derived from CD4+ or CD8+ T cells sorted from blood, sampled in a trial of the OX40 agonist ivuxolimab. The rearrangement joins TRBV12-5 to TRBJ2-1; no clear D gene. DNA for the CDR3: TGTGCTAGTGGTTTGGTACTGGGGAATTCGGGCCCTGAGCAGTTCTTC. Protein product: CASGLVLGNSGPEQFF.